The 28 T cell receptor beta chains in this list originate from one sample, sequenced in a study of T-cell reconstitution after alpha-beta-depleted transplantation in children. Preparation of the TCRbeta library used unique molecular identifiers. MiXCR, run by TCRdb on the PCR reads, gives a single entry per CDR3 protein. Of fewer than 150,000 distinct CDR3 sequences listed, approximately 8.7% are singletons. The sequencing here drew on PBMCs, mostly from graft donor cells, taken 180 days after TCRalphabeta/CD19-depleted stem cell transplant. The receptor set was obtained from a girl younger than two who had a stem cell transplant for combined immunodeficiency, so the T cells may come from the graft donor.

This clonotype was seen ten or more times. V and J are TRBV7-2 and TRBJ2-1, with D uncertain. The germline V gene has CDR1 SGHTA and CDR2 FQGNSA. Trimming shortened V by 1 base and J by 2 bases, and 3 bases separated the two germline ends. CDR3 length: 13 residues. The CDR3 sequence is CASSLGTYNEQFF. CDR3 coding DNA: TGTGCCAGCAGCTTAGGTACCTACAATGAGCAGTTCTTC.

This clonotype has a count of ten or more. The chain carries TRBV5-5 and TRBJ1-4; D perhaps matches TRBD1 (5 bases). The CDR3 spans 15 residues. Germline assignment: CDR1 SGHKS and CDR2 YYEKEE (reference sequence). Trimming shortened V by 2 bases and J by 3 bases, and 11 bases separated the two germline ends. CDR3 DNA sequence: TGTGCCAGCAGCTTTCCGACAGACTCTAATGAAAAACTGTTTTTT. This sequence encodes CASSFPTDSNEKLFF.

This chain links TRBV5-1 with TRBJ1-1, with no clear D. This CDR3 comprises 16 residues. Germline CDR1 is SGHRS and CDR2 is YFSETQ. V lost 2 bases, J lost 4 bases, and 18 bases lay in between. CDR3: CASSFRPNSQTTEAFF. CDR3 bases: TGCGCCAGCAGCTTCAGGCCTAACAGCCAGACCACTGAAGCTTTCTTT.

The CDR3 loop reads CSAQRVSSGELFF. The DNA for the CDR3 is TGCAGTGCCCAAAGGGTCTCAAGCGGGGAGCTGTTTTTT. V and J are TRBV20-1 and TRBJ2-2; D gene uncertain. CDR1 and CDR2 (germline): DFQATT, SNEGSKA (reference sequence). Trimming cost V 6 bases and J 7 bases, with 15 bases left between them. There are 13 residues in the CDR3.

This clonotype was seen a handful of times. CDR3 in amino acids: CASSYPGRQVAQFF. The CDR3 DNA is TGTGCCAGCAGCTACCCGGGCCGACAAGTCGCGCAGTTCTTC. The chain joins TRBV6-2 or TRBV6-3 to TRBJ2-1; D is unclear. The CDR3 spans 14 residues. V shed 6 bases and J shed 12 bases, with 21 bases lying between them. The V gene's germline CDR1 is MNHEY and CDR2 SVGEGT.

The rearrangement links TRBV15 to TRBJ2-1, with 12 bases fitting TRBD2. The CDR3 runs 20 residues. The germline V gene encodes CDR1 LNHNV and CDR2 YYDKDF (reference sequence). The junction had 20 bases not matched to a gene; V was cut back by 5 bases and J by 6 bases. The CDR3 region has the DNA TGTGCCACCAGCCCCCGAAACCCGGAGACTAGCGGGAGATTAGTCAATGAGCAGTTCTTC. The encoded protein is CATSPRNPETSGRLVNEQFF.

The sample holds many counts of this clonotype. The chain combines TRBV5-1 with TRBJ2-3, with a weak D call TRBD2 (5 bases). Germline assignment: CDR1 SGHRS and CDR2 YFSETQ. This CDR3 spans 15 amino acids. The V gene lost 3 bases and the J gene lost 2 bases, with 13 bases spanning the gap. CDR3 amino acids: CASSSPWEPTDTQYF. The CDR3 DNA reads as TGCGCCAGCAGCTCCCCCTGGGAGCCCACAGATACGCAGTATTTT.

This chain connects TRBV7-3 to TRBJ2-6; D unclear. From germline, CDR1 is SGHTA and CDR2 FQGTGA. The CDR3 is 15 amino acids. The germline V and J ends were trimmed by 5 bases and 0 bases, with 8 bases remaining between them. CDR3: CASSPPPSGANVLTF. CDR3 DNA: TGTGCCAGCAGCCCTCCCCCCTCTGGGGCCAACGTCCTGACTTTC.

In this sample, this clonotype turned up many times. This sequence joins TRBV20-1 and TRBJ2-1, with D perhaps being TRBD1 or TRBD2 (6 bases each). CDR1 is DFQATT, CDR2 SNEGSKA, per germline (reference sequence). V was shortened by 6 bases and J by 3 bases, with 18 bases between the two germline ends. The CDR3 consists of 15 residues. The DNA for the CDR3 is TGCAGTGCCCCTGGGCGGGAAGGGGGCTACAATGAGCAGTTCTTC. It encodes CSAPGREGGYNEQFF.

This clonotype turned up a few times. V usage is TRBV5-6 and J usage is TRBJ2-1; 7 bases are a match to TRBD2. V dropped 4 bases and J dropped 2; count of bases not matched to a gene: 3. CDR3 length: 14 amino acids. Germline loops: CDR1 SGHDT, CDR2 YYEEEE. The CDR3 sequence is CASSVGGTYNEQFF. CDR3 bases: TGTGCCAGCAGCGTCGGGGGGACCTACAATGAGCAGTTCTTC.

This clonotype occurred many times. J is TRBJ2-2 and V is TRBV6-1; 9 nucleotides align to TRBD1. Germline loops: CDR1 MNHNS, CDR2 SASEGT. The CDR3 consists of 14 residues. V gave up 7 bases and J gave up 6 bases; unmatched junction bases: 6. CDR3 coding DNA: TGTGCCAGCAAGGACAGGGGATCGCCCGGGGAGCTGTTTTTT. This codes for CASKDRGSPGELFF.

V and J are TRBV12-3 or TRBV12-4 and TRBJ1-2; TRBD1 is a possible D gene (6 bases). The CDR3 has 14 residues. The ends were cut back, 5 bases at V and 4 bases at J, with 14 bases in the middle. This CDR3 is CASSIGGLGYGYTF. For the CDR3, the DNA is TGTGCCAGCAGTATTGGGGGGCTAGGCTATGGCTACACCTTC.

This clonotype was counted a few times. The V gene is TRBV9, the J gene TRBJ1-6, with no clear D. In germline, CDR1 is SGDLS, CDR2 YYNGEE. V shed 0 bases and J shed 8 bases, with 9 bases lying between them. The CDR3 extends over 14 amino acids. The CDR3: CASSVGPRDSPLHF. The CDR3 DNA follows: TGTGCCAGCAGCGTAGGTCCTAGGGATTCACCCCTCCACTTT.

The chain has TRBV20-1 and TRBJ1-5; 9 nucleotides match TRBD1. The germline V gene has CDR1 DFQATT and CDR2 SNEGSKA (reference sequence). The J segment lost 10 bases and the V segment lost 3 bases, leaving 13 bases of the junction unmatched. The length of the CDR3 is 15 residues. The DNA of the CDR3 is TGCAGTGCTAGCCGGGACAGGGAGGAAGTCCATCCCCAGCATTTT. It is translated as CSASRDREEVHPQHF.

There are a few counts of this clonotype. J is TRBJ2-7 and V is TRBV20-1; 9 bases match TRBD2. Germline V gives CDR1 DFQATT, CDR2 SNEGSKA (reference sequence). With V trimmed by 4 bases and J by 4 bases, 8 bases remained unmatched. The CDR3 is made up of 14 amino acids. The CDR3: CSATGGRGAYEQYF. CDR3 sequence (DNA): TGCAGTGCTACGGGCGGGAGGGGGGCTTACGAGCAGTACTTC.

The CDR3 DNA is TGTGCCAGCAGCCCCGCAGGGAGCAATCAGCCCCAGCATTTT. This codes for CASSPAGSNQPQHF. The J gene is TRBJ1-5, the V gene TRBV9; D is perhaps TRBD1 (5 bases). From germline, CDR1 is SGDLS and CDR2 YYNGEE. With 4 bases removed from V and 1 base from J, the gap between germline ends came to 9 bases. The CDR3 runs 14 residues.

This clonotype appeared many times. CDR3 sequence (DNA): TGTGCCAGCAGCTTAGGCAGGGGGGTAACCTACGAGCAGTACTTC. Translation gives CASSLGRGVTYEQYF. The chain is built from TRBV7-8 and TRBJ2-7, with a weak D call TRBD1 (7 bases). The germline V gene has CDR1 SGHVS and CDR2 FQNEAQ. The V gene lost 1 base and the J gene lost 2 bases, with 12 bases spanning the gap. The CDR3 extends over 15 amino acids.

This clonotype was seen more than once but under ten times. V is TRBV12-3 or TRBV12-4 and J is TRBJ2-2; 8 bases agree with TRBD1. V lost 5 bases and J lost 4; bases outside the gene matches: 3. This CDR3 contains 14 residues. CDR3 in amino acids: CASSQTGVTGELFF. For the CDR3, the DNA is TGTGCCAGCAGTCAGACAGGGGTCACCGGGGAGCTGTTTTTT.

V usage is TRBV10-3 and J usage is TRBJ2-7, with a weak D call TRBD1 (6 bases). Germline V gene lookup returns CDR1 ENHRY and CDR2 SYGVKD. V was pared by 8 bases and J by 2 bases, with 10 bases between. The length of the CDR3 is 12 residues. The chain's CDR3 is CAIGAGAYEQYF. CDR3 DNA sequence: TGTGCCATCGGGGCAGGGGCCTACGAGCAGTACTTC.

A note on this clonotype: This clone may be a read error of a much larger clone one base away. The chain joins TRBV10-3 to TRBJ2-7; 7 positions match TRBD1. This CDR3 has 13 amino acids. Germline V gene data show CDR1 as ENHRY and CDR2 as SYGVKD. The CDR3 region is CSISGQATYEQYF. In nucleotides, the CDR3 is TGTTCCATCAGCGGACAGGCCACCTACGAGCAGTACTTC.

The rearrangement links TRBV11-2 to TRBJ2-3; weak D call: TRBD1 (5 bases). From germline, CDR1 is SGHAT and CDR2 FQNNGV. The ends were cut back, 5 bases at V and 0 bases at J, with 24 bases in the middle. The CDR3 extends over 19 amino acids. CDR3: CASSHPGRIGVSSTDTQYF. The CDR3 region has the DNA TGTGCCAGCAGCCACCCCGGAAGGATAGGGGTCAGTAGCACAGATACGCAGTATTTT.

The table lists this clonotype with many counts. J is TRBJ2-4 and V is TRBV29-1; perhaps TRBD1 as D (5 bases). This CDR3 spans 14 amino acids. Trimming left V 7 bases short and J 7 bases short, with 20 bases between. In germline, CDR1 is SQVTM, CDR2 ANQGSEA. The CDR3 DNA is TGCAGCGCACTATCGATTGGGAAGGGGAACATTCAGTACTTC. It is translated as CSALSIGKGNIQYF.

This clonotype was observed many times. The rearrangement joins TRBV5-1 to TRBJ1-6, with D unclear. Trimming cost V 2 bases and J 6 bases, with 9 bases left between them. CDR1 is SGHRS, CDR2 YFSETQ, per germline. The CDR3 is made up of 14 amino acids. This CDR3 is CASSFGSLNSPLHF. For the CDR3, the DNA is TGCGCCAGCAGCTTCGGCAGTCTTAATTCACCCCTCCACTTT.

The chain combines TRBV10-3 with TRBJ1-3; D not resolved. The CDR3 totals 18 residues. V shed 0 bases and J shed 0 bases, with 15 bases lying between them. Germline lookup yields CDR1 ENHRY and CDR2 SYGVKD. The chain's CDR3 is CAISESVFRQSSGNTIYF. The CDR3 region has the DNA TGTGCCATCAGTGAGTCTGTCTTTCGGCAGAGCTCTGGAAACACCATATATTTT.

The V gene is TRBV20-1, the J gene TRBJ2-3; D unclear. The CDR3 runs to 11 residues. Between the trimmed V and J ends, which lost 7 bases and 2 bases, there was a span of 7 bases. Germline CDR1 is DFQATT and CDR2 is SNEGSKA (reference sequence). As DNA, the CDR3 is TGCAGTGAAGGATACACAGATACGCAGTATTTT. This encodes CSEGYTDTQYF.

This clonotype was recorded a few times. The chain carries TRBV2 and TRBJ1-4; D gene unclear. V lost 7 bases to trimming and J lost 7 bases, with 16 bases between them. There are 14 residues in the CDR3. Germline assignment: CDR1 SNHLY and CDR2 FYNNEI. The chain's CDR3 is CASNHRSVSEKLFF. In DNA form, the CDR3 reads TGTGCCAGCAACCACCGGTCGGTTAGTGAAAAACTGTTTTTT.

This clonotype was counted at least ten times. V usage is TRBV27 and J usage is TRBJ2-1, with TRBD1 matching 9 bases. CDR1 is MNHEY and CDR2 is SMNVEV in the germline V gene (reference sequence). The CDR3 spans 13 residues. V shed 4 bases and J 8 bases; nucleotides not matched to a gene: 3. The CDR3 sequence: CASSSGQGYEQFF. Here the CDR3 DNA reads TGTGCCAGCAGTTCGGGACAGGGCTATGAGCAGTTCTTC.

The chain uses TRBV20-1 and TRBJ2-3; 7 positions agree with TRBD2. Looked up from germline, CDR1 is DFQATT and CDR2 is SNEGSKA (reference sequence). J lost 6 bases, V lost 0 bases, and 9 bases had no gene match. CDR3 length: 15 residues. CDR3 DNA sequence: TGCAGTGCTAGAGATGGCGGGCTAGCGGCCGATACGCAGTATTTT. Its translation is CSARDGGLAADTQYF.